These T cell receptor beta chains were read from a single sample in a study of Ad26.COV2.S vaccination and SARS-CoV-2 variants. Profiling relied on immunoSEQ multiplex PCR, and the TCRdb table lists in-frame clones only, not all of them. This table has about 430,000 clones, approximately 92% appearing once. The material was peripheral blood, obtained in a trial of Ad26.COV2.S vaccine versus placebo. These receptors originate from a person between 18 and 60 years old who received the Ad26.COV2.S COVID-19 vaccine or a placebo. The CDR3 runs from the conserved cysteine through the conserved F or W. A D gene is named only where the DNA matches it firmly. Rows may omit the clone size; those that give it use once, few, many or a size class.

>.|TRBV9|TRBD1|TRBJ1-2
CASSVESTGVGGGYTF
TGTGCCAGCAGCGTAGAAAGTACAGGGGTTGGTGGTGGCTACACCTTC
>.|TRBV24-1|TRBD2|TRBJ2-1
CATSDLRGSGRLNEQFF
TGTGCCACCAGTGATTTGCGAGGTAGCGGGAGGTTAAATGAGCAGTTCTTC
>.|TRBV5-4|TRBD1|TRBJ2-4
CASSLVGQGSLQYF
TGTGCCAGCAGCTTGGTCGGACAGGGGTCCCTTCAGTACTTC
>.|TRBV5-6|.|TRBJ1-1
CASSLGRGIGEAFF
TGTGCCAGCAGCTTGGGGCGGGGAATTGGTGAAGCTTTCTTT
>.|TRBV5-4|.|TRBJ1-4
CASSTGRRVGEKLFF
TGTGCCAGCAGCACGGGACGGAGGGTGGGGGAAAAACTGTTTTTT
>.|TRBV27|TRBD1|TRBJ2-7
CASSLSGQGSVYEQYF
TGTGCCAGCAGTTTAAGCGGACAGGGTTCCGTCTACGAGCAGTACTTC
>.|TRBV6-5|.|TRBJ1-6
CASRRTAYNSPLHF
TGTGCCAGCAGGCGGACAGCATATAATTCACCCCTCCACTTT
>.|TRBV15|.|TRBJ2-3
CATSRDRHTDTQYF
TGTGCCACCAGCAGAGATCGACACACAGATACGCAGTATTTT
>.|TRBV27|.|TRBJ1-6
CASSLLASGNSPLHF
TGTGCCAGCAGTTTATTAGCCAGCGGAAATTCACCCCTCCACTTT
>.|TRBV10-3|.|TRBJ1-1
CAISDRGSAEAFF
TGTGCCATCAGTGACAGGGGAAGCGCTGAAGCTTTCTTT
>few|TRBV25-1|TRBD1|TRBJ1-6
CASRETGENSPLHF
TGTGCCAGCAGGGAGACAGGGGAAAATTCACCCCTCCACTTT
>.|TRBV5-1|.|TRBJ2-1
CASSLVWRVADEQFF
TGCGCCAGCAGCTTGGTATGGCGGGTGGCAGATGAGCAGTTCTTC
>.|TRBV7-6|.|TRBJ1-2
CASSLEGWGNTNYGYTF
TGTGCCAGCAGCTTAGAAGGGTGGGGGAATACTAACTATGGCTACACCTTC
>.|TRBV2|.|TRBJ1-3
CASRPQVAGNTIYF
TGTGCCAGCAGGCCCCAGGTAGCTGGAAACACCATATATTTT
>.|TRBV28|.|TRBJ1-6
CASNYRVSYNSPLHF
TGTGCCAGCAACTACAGGGTTTCCTATAATTCACCCCTCCACTTT
>.|TRBV19|TRBD1|TRBJ2-4
CASMDPPTGRDIQYF
TGTGCCAGTATGGACCCACCGACAGGGCGAGACATTCAGTACTTC